Reported below is one TCR beta chain. Its antigen specificity is not known. The sample holds no much larger clone one base away, and base qualities are not on file. The cohort was made up of under 800 healthy bone marrow donors. At the time of sampling, every cohort member was nominally healthy, though immune exposures that went unrecorded were likely present. The donor was CMV seronegative and was included in the group of a few hundred seronegative cohort members. Every donor gave a peripheral blood sample, and the peripheral blood mononuclear cells from that sample were used for TCR beta sequencing. Genomic DNA was extracted from the blood cell samples with the Qiagen DNeasy Blood Extraction Kit. The data were taken from a study of cytomegalovirus exposure and HLA in healthy donors (dated by TCRdb to the late 2010s). With regard to the full study: An earlier analysis of 587 of the donors reported about 260 Gb of sequence data and 117 million unique TCR beta sequences obtained from about 180 million T cells. Around 330 gigabases of sequencing data and about 92 million unique TCR sequences made up an early release that covered 500 to 650 HLA-typed donors. Among the approximately 430 genotyped donors, 81% belonged to the genetic ancestry cluster associated with self-reported Caucasian donors. The study was designed to test whether signatures of past pathogen exposure could be identified by cataloging public T cell receptors. The study profiled the T cell repertoires of 500 to 800 subjects by immunosequencing and related them to cytomegalovirus serostatus. A separate validation cohort of roughly 120 different subjects was used in addition to the roughly 700-subject first cohort. The study combined high-throughput TCR immunosequencing, statistical association of individual TCRs with disease status, and machine learning to predict cytomegalovirus infection status. A later analysis re-analyzed previously published TCR beta repertoires from roughly 600 donors and added high-resolution HLA genotyping to study TCR occurrence patterns. The later analysis used no new phenotypic data to find candidate immune exposures, relying instead on TCR beta sequences and their occurrence across donors. An earlier analysis of nearly 600 of the donors applied high-throughput TCR beta sequencing to assess whether each TCR beta V gene segment acted as functional or pseudogenic. Donor age, sex, ethnicity and CMV serostatus were compiled together with the repertoire data. A later genetic analysis used genome-wide SNP genotypes for about 65% of the 666 donors, treating that subset as a discovery cohort. All discovery cohort repertoires had been generated on a single sequencing platform. Both class I and class II loci were covered by HLA typing, at four-digit resolution. The number of donors typed differed by locus, with about 629-630 for A, B, C, DRB1 and DQB1, approximately 500 for DQA1, over 600 for DPA1, and around 460 for DPB1. About five DR-DQ haplotypes were handled as single units for association and clustering because linkage in the cohort was strong. Across some 400 genotyped donors of the cohort, an average of roughly 230,000 unique TCR beta nucleotide sequences per donor were sequenced, and 15% to 20% of those sequences were non-productive. General conclusions and limits of the study: When HLA alleles, especially DR and DQ, strongly co-occurred, TCR associations were difficult to assign to individual alleles. Immune exposure information for the cohort was limited to CMV serostatus. The classifier was reported to diagnose cytomegalovirus status with high specificity and sensitivity in both the original and validation cohorts. In vitro tests confirmed that a few of the cytomegalovirus-associated TCR beta chains recognize cytomegalovirus antigens. In the study, about 150 TCR beta chains were listed as associated with cytomegalovirus. According to a later analysis, parvovirus B19, influenza, CMV and Epstein-Barr virus appeared linked to several top co-occurrence clusters. A further reported finding was that TCR beta sequences accurately predicted the HLA-A and HLA-B alleles for most subjects in the first cohort. A later analysis found that HLA-associated TCR beta chains were more clonally expanded and had lower generation probabilities than equally common non-associated chains. The presence/absence analyses assumed that sequencing depth was roughly uniform across donors, and that assumption may not be true. In an earlier analysis of 587 of the donors, most TCR beta V segments appeared in productive rearrangements about 87% or about 30% of the time, broadly matching IMGT annotations. The sequencing pipeline was judged likely to have produced a cluster of highly shared sequence variants as a technical artifact. In a later analysis, the rate of TCR association differed among HLA loci, with DRB1 alleles having the most associated TCRs and HLA-C alleles having the fewest. Because counts were too low, fewer than 20 rarely observed V segments, including chromosome 9 orphons, were excluded from the earlier analysis of 587 of the donors. The 87-base-pair reads could not distinguish some IMGT-functional V segments, including TRBV6-2 and TRBV6-3, so those segments were excluded. According to a later analysis, most CMV-associated TCR beta chains appeared to be HLA-restricted, and the HLA associations seemed to be driven largely by CMV exposure. The authors suggested that the approach could potentially be extended to other disease states and immunological phenotypes. An association between a missense DCLRE1C variant and V-gene and J-gene trimming of TCR beta chains was found in a later genetic analysis and replicated in an independent cohort. While some public TCRs were present in many individuals, most TCR sequences turned up only very rarely across donors. Specific HLA alleles were associated with around 18,000 TCR beta sequences at a false discovery rate of 0.05 in a later analysis. Correlated functional status among segregating V segments might be attributable to linkage disequilibrium, but an unknown experimental factor could not be ruled out. Because some donors lacked HLA typing at each locus, the association tests relied only on the typed subset. In this cohort, only TCR beta chains were sequenced, and detectable features were limited by the absence of alpha or paired-chain data. Compared with the approximately 700-donor mean, donors in an Asian-associated ancestry cluster had fewer N-insertions in productive TCRs, according to a later genetic analysis.

The library was generated by the immunoSEQ multiplex PCR assay. For the multiplex PCR, a mixture combining 60 forward primers for TCR Vbeta segments and 13 reverse primers for TCR Jbeta segments was used. A multiplex PCR assay on genomic DNA amplified the CDR3 region of rearranged TCR beta genes. The Illumina HiSeq System was used to sequence the amplified TCR beta libraries as 87-base-pair reads. Regarding the original processing steps: In a later analysis, tens of millions of unique TCR beta chains were counted across the 666 repertoires, and approximately 11 million of these chains were shared by at least two donors. A nearest-neighbor algorithm error-corrected the raw reads and collapsed the reads into unique sequences, merging closely related sequences to remove PCR and sequencing errors. Alignment of CDR3 sequences to IMGT reference sequences was used to assign V, D and J gene segments. For a sequence to be retained, at least a six-nucleotide match to both a V gene segment and a J gene segment was required. A rearrangement counted as productive if the CDR3 had no stop codons and remained in frame with V and J, and every other rearrangement counted as non-productive. CDR3 was defined by IMGT convention, running from the second conserved V-encoded cysteine to the conserved J-encoded phenylalanine. The earlier analysis of about 560 of the donors excluded any sequence lacking an unambiguous match to a single V gene segment. In an earlier analysis of approximately 610 of the donors, V segments were called functional above 56.7% productive rearrangements and were called segregating when the between-donor standard deviation exceeded 5%. A statistical classification framework was built for diagnosing cytomegalovirus status from the catalog of TCR beta chain sequences. In a later analysis, V and J genes were assigned by comparing TCR nucleotide sequences against IMGT/GENE-DB human TR gene sequences. In a later analysis, CDR3 sequences and most-parsimonious VDJ recombination scenarios were assigned using the TCRdist pipeline. In a later analysis, each TCR beta chain was defined by its CDR3 amino acid sequence together with its V-gene family, and reads without a unique V-gene family were excluded. A later analysis removed 592 highly shared, low-generation-probability nucleotide sequences to deal with suspected cross-contamination and a sequencing artifact. In a later analysis, a clonal expansion index for each public chain was calculated from normalized within-repertoire ranks of inferred template counts. In a later analysis, generation probabilities were computed with a VDJ recombination model fitted to out-of-frame rearrangements, and the resulting probabilities were checked against IGoR. A later analysis scored TCR-TCR, TCR-HLA and TCR-CMV co-occurrence with hypergeometric tests, applying a repertoire-size bias correction to TCR pairs. To estimate false discovery rates, a later analysis permuted the HLA or CMV assignments 20 times. In a later analysis, co-occurring TCRs were grouped using DBSCAN, with TCRdist sequence similarity added in when clustering inside HLA-allele-positive subsets. For co-occurrence clustering, repertoires with fewer than 30,000 or more than 120,000 public chains were excluded, along with about five repertoires with anomalous nucleotide sharing. TCRdb carries this immuneACCESS record with in-frame sequences only. Its versions omit some clonotypes, under half of them owing to an unresolved V gene in the studies checked, with the rest unexplained. V and J calls and clone size are given by that table; D and trimming were obtained from the DNA. This sample is represented by 150,000 to 200,000 clones; around 83% of them were singletons. Approximately 0.99% of the sample is held by the ten biggest clonotypes.

Reading the germline V gene gives CDR1 SGHTA and CDR2 FQGNSA. From its cysteine to its phenylalanine, the CDR3 spans 16 amino acids. Only the CDR3 portion is preserved as DNA: 48 bases, with reading frame beginning at the first base. V has 4 bases trimmed and J has 4 bases trimmed; junction bases matching no gene number 11. The TCR sequence derives from a woman aged 40-49 years in good health and CMV-seronegative. Sequencing was done on a sample of PBMCs. The chain is made from TRBV7-2 and TRBJ1-2, with TRBD1 matching 8 junction bases. The sequenced DNA: TGTGCCAGCAGCTCCTCAGCCAGGGGGCATAGCTATGGCTACACCTTC. Translated, this is CASSSSARGHSYGYTF.